A single sample gave rise to the 3 T cell receptor beta chains below, sequenced in a study of T cells after yellow fever vaccination (dated 2019 in TCRdb). Receptor amplification or capture employed 5' RACE. Data came from an Illumina HiSeq 2500. The public sequencing data were trimmed at Q25 with fastp and processed into clonotypes with MiXCR by TCRdb, which kept only in-frame beta chains. Each record represents a unique CDR3 protein, reported with the most common genes and DNA among its rows. The sample profile shows about 400,000 distinct CDR3 sequences; around 10% of them were found once. The ten most abundant clones make up around 18% of the sample. The sample's treatment or condition label, decoded: live attenuated yellow fever vaccine strain. This specimen consisted of PBMCs, obtained on the day of the first yellow fever vaccination. Receptor source: a young man who received the YFV17D yellow fever vaccine.

This chain uses TRBV9 with TRBJ1-2; perhaps TRBD1 as D (5 bases). With 3 bases removed from V and 4 bases from J, the gap between germline ends came to 13 bases. The CDR3 is 14 amino acids. CDR1 is SGDLS and CDR2 is YYNGEE in the germline V gene. In nucleotides, the CDR3 is TGTGCCAGCAGCGCTCCCGACAGTGGCTATGGCTACACCTTC. It translates to CASSAPDSGYGYTF.

In its sample, this clonotype was seen many times. This rearrangement joins TRBV4-3 to TRBJ2-2; D is ambiguous. Per the germline V gene, CDR1 is LGHNA and CDR2 is YSLEER. V was shortened by 1 base and J by 0 bases, with 12 bases between the two germline ends. The CDR3 is made up of 17 amino acids. DNA for the CDR3: TGCGCCAGCAGCCAAGTGGGCAGCCCAACGAACACCGGGGAGCTGTTTTTT. It codes for CASSQVGSPTNTGELFF.

The V gene is TRBV20-1, the J gene TRBJ1-5; unclear D gene. Germline V gene lookup returns CDR1 DFQATT and CDR2 SNEGSKA (reference sequence). The CDR3 totals 14 residues. The V gene lost 3 bases and the J gene lost 4 bases, with 13 bases spanning the gap. The DNA for the CDR3 is TGCAGTGCTAGCTCCGGGCCAATTAATCAGCCCCAGCATTTT. Protein: CSASSGPINQPQHF.